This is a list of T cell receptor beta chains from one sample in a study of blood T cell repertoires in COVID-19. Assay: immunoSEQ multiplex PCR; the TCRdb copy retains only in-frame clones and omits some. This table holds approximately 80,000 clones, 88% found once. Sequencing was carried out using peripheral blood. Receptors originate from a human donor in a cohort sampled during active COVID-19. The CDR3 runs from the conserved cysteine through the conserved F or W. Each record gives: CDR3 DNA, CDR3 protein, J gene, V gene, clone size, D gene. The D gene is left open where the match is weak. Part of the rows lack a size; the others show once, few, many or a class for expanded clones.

CDR3nt: TGTGCCACCAGTGACGCAGGGGGTTCTGGCTACACCTTC
CDR3aa: CATSDAGGSGYTF
j_gene: TRBJ1-2
v_gene: TRBV24-1
abundance: NA
d_gene: TRBD1

CDR3nt: TGTGCCAGCAGCTTAAGGGGCGACAGTAGCAATCAGCCCCAGCATTTT
CDR3aa: CASSLRGDSSNQPQHF
j_gene: TRBJ1-5
v_gene: TRBV7-6
abundance: NA
d_gene: NA

CDR3nt: TGTGCCAGCAGCTTAGGAGTACAGGATTATTTCGGGAACTATGGCTACACCTTC
CDR3aa: CASSLGVQDYFGNYGYTF
j_gene: TRBJ1-2
v_gene: TRBV7-8
abundance: NA
d_gene: NA

CDR3nt: TGTGCCAGCAGCGTAGCTGAGGGATCACCCCTCCACTTT
CDR3aa: CASSVAEGSPLHF
j_gene: TRBJ1-6
v_gene: TRBV9
abundance: NA
d_gene: NA

CDR3nt: TGCGCCAGCAGCACGACAGTAACAGGCTACGAGCAGTACTTC
CDR3aa: CASSTTVTGYEQYF
j_gene: TRBJ2-7
v_gene: TRBV5-1
abundance: NA
d_gene: NA

CDR3nt: TGTGCCAGCAGACGACCCGGACAGGGAGGGGATACGCAGTATTTT
CDR3aa: CASRRPGQGGDTQYF
j_gene: TRBJ2-3
v_gene: TRBV27
abundance: NA
d_gene: NA

CDR3nt: TGTGCCAGCAGCCAAGAGTTGGGGCTAGCGGAGACCTACGAGCAGTACTTC
CDR3aa: CASSQELGLAETYEQYF
j_gene: TRBJ2-7
v_gene: TRBV3-1/TRBV3-2
abundance: NA
d_gene: TRBD2

CDR3nt: TGTGCCAGCAGTTTAAAAGCGGGAGGGATAGGCTCCTACGAGCAGTACTTC
CDR3aa: CASSLKAGGIGSYEQYF
j_gene: TRBJ2-7
v_gene: TRBV27
abundance: NA
d_gene: TRBD2

CDR3nt: TGTGCCAGCAGCCAAGATAGGAGAGACGGGACCCAGTACTTC
CDR3aa: CASSQDRRDGTQYF
j_gene: TRBJ2-5
v_gene: TRBV3-1/TRBV3-2
abundance: NA
d_gene: NA

CDR3nt: TGTGCCAGCAGCCCGGGACTAGCGTCTGGGAAAGATACGCAGTATTTT
CDR3aa: CASSPGLASGKDTQYF
j_gene: TRBJ2-3
v_gene: TRBV9
abundance: NA
d_gene: TRBD2

CDR3nt: TGTGCCAGCAGTCTTCTCGGACAGAACACTGAAGCTTTCTTT
CDR3aa: CASSLLGQNTEAFF
j_gene: TRBJ1-1
v_gene: TRBV7-8
abundance: few
d_gene: NA

CDR3nt: TGTGCCAGTACCACAGGGCCAAATTCACCCCTCCACTTT
CDR3aa: CASTTGPNSPLHF
j_gene: TRBJ1-6
v_gene: TRBV19
abundance: NA
d_gene: NA

CDR3nt: TGCGCCAGCAGCGACCCGGGGTTGAACACTGAAGCTTTCTTT
CDR3aa: CASSDPGLNTEAFF
j_gene: TRBJ1-1
v_gene: TRBV5-1
abundance: once
d_gene: NA

CDR3nt: TGTGCCAGCAGTCCGACAGGGTCCTACGAGCAGTACTTC
CDR3aa: CASSPTGSYEQYF
j_gene: TRBJ2-7
v_gene: TRBV6-5
abundance: NA
d_gene: TRBD1

CDR3nt: TGTGCCTGGGCCGGACAGGGAAGCACAGATACGCAGTATTTT
CDR3aa: CAWAGQGSTDTQYF
j_gene: TRBJ2-3
v_gene: TRBV30
abundance: NA
d_gene: TRBD1

CDR3nt: TGTGCCAGCAGCCTCCGGACTACCTCTCGGGGGGAGACCCAGTACTTC
CDR3aa: CASSLRTTSRGETQYF
j_gene: TRBJ2-5
v_gene: TRBV3-1/TRBV3-2
abundance: once
d_gene: NA

CDR3nt: TGCGCCAGCAGCTCTACGGGGAACTATAATTCACCCCTCCACTTT
CDR3aa: CASSSTGNYNSPLHF
j_gene: TRBJ1-6
v_gene: TRBV5-1
abundance: once
d_gene: NA